Below, 20 T cell receptor beta chains from the same sample are listed, as sequenced in a study of blood T cells in healthy people across ages. The authors ran a second PCR of about 7 to 12 cycles using a sample-barcoded 5' primer and a J-beta primer mix. Each CDR3 protein gets one entry after TCRdb re-called the 5' RACE reads with MiXCR. The sample gives fewer than 1,200,000 distinct CDR3 sequences, about 25% of which show up once; less than 0.75% is in the top ten. The same data also went into a second study, on T cells of mothers and their children.

Sequences were obtained from blood. These receptors were taken from a girl aged 2 to 10 in good health.

The chain recombines TRBV5-5 with TRBJ2-2, with 10 bases aligning to TRBD2. This CDR3 has 17 residues. With 1 base clipped from V and 4 bases from J, the junction kept 7 bases outside the gene matches. In germline, CDR1 is SGHKS, CDR2 YYEKEE (reference sequence). CDR3 region: CASSLFLVAGGTGELFF. The CDR3 DNA sequence: TGTGCCAGCAGCTTGTTTCTAGTAGCGGGAGGCACCGGGGAGCTGTTTTTT. The whole variable domain, remainder taken from reference TRBV5-5 and TRBJ2-2, is DAGVTQSPTHLIKTRGQQVTLRCSPISGHKSVSWYQQVLGQGPQFIFQYYEKEERGRGNFPDRFSARQFPNYSSELNVNALLLGDSALYLCASSLFLVAGGTGELFFGEGSRLTVL.

The chain joins TRBV15 to TRBJ1-2; a possible D gene is TRBD1 (5 bases). The germline gives CDR1 LNHNV, CDR2 YYDKDF (reference sequence). Trimming removed 5 bases from V and 5 bases from J, with 12 bases in between. The CDR3 contains 13 residues. The CDR3 spells CATSEGMRYGYTF. CDR3 DNA: TGTGCCACCAGCGAGGGGATGAGGTATGGCTACACCTTC.

V usage is TRBV7-9 and J usage is TRBJ1-6, with no clear D. The CDR3 spans 18 residues. V dropped 3 bases and J dropped 9 bases, with 24 bases sitting between them. Germline CDR1 reads SEHNR; CDR2 reads FQNEAQ (reference sequence). The CDR3 DNA follows: TGTGCCAGCAGCTTTTTTTTGACGTCGGGCGGGGTGGGTTCACCCCTCCACTTT. Translating it yields CASSFFLTSGGVGSPLHF.

This rearrangement joins TRBV6-5 to TRBJ1-4; D is perhaps TRBD1 (5 bases). The germline gives CDR1 MNHEY, CDR2 SVGAGI. Deletions cut 7 bases from V and 7 bases from J, with 13 bases between. The CDR3 is made up of 13 amino acids. The CDR3 region has the DNA TGTGCCAGCATGAGGGGCTACGGTGAAAAACTGTTTTTT. Translation: CASMRGYGEKLFF.

The chain recombines TRBV28 with TRBJ2-7; D uncertain. The CDR3 runs to 11 residues. Trimming took off 6 bases at V and 6 bases at J, with 9 bases between the two ends. Looked up from germline, CDR1 is MDHEN and CDR2 is SYDVKM. CDR3 sequence reads: CASSSFGEQYF. The CDR3 coding sequence is TGTGCCAGCAGCTCTTTTGGCGAGCAGTACTTC.

The chain employs TRBV12-3 or TRBV12-4 and TRBJ2-3; the D is unclear. Trimming cost V 8 bases and J 2 bases, with 20 bases left between them. This CDR3 is built from 16 residues. In DNA, the CDR3 is TGTGCCAGCGGCCACTCCTATCTAGGGAACACAGATACGCAGTATTTT. Residues: CASGHSYLGNTDTQYF.

This clonotype has only a few counts. The rearrangement links TRBV9 to TRBJ2-4; perhaps D is TRBD1 or TRBD2 (5 bases each). Trimming stripped 0 bases from V and 6 bases from J, with 7 bases between. Germline CDR1 is SGDLS and CDR2 is YYNGEE. The CDR3 loop spans 13 amino acids. This CDR3 reads CASSVAGTNIQYF. The CDR3 bases are TGTGCCAGCAGCGTAGCGGGGACAAACATTCAGTACTTC.

This clonotype occurred a few times. The chain is built from TRBV3-1 and TRBJ2-4; 10 bases fit TRBD2. J was trimmed by 3 bases and V by 7 bases; bases with no gene match: 9. Germline CDR1 and CDR2: LGHDT and YNNKEL (reference sequence). This CDR3 region has 16 residues. The DNA for the CDR3 is TGTGCCAGCACCCCAGGAGCGGGAGGGTTCAAAAACATTCAGTACTTC. As protein: CASTPGAGGFKNIQYF.

The chain links TRBV7-9 to TRBJ2-1; TRBD1 matches at 8 bases. Germline lookup yields CDR1 SEHNR and CDR2 FQNEAQ (reference sequence). The CDR3 runs to 14 residues. With 5 bases clipped from V and 7 bases from J, the junction kept 7 bases outside the gene matches. The CDR3 loop is CASSPKDRVNEQFF. The CDR3 bases are TGTGCCAGCAGCCCAAAGGACAGGGTGAATGAGCAGTTCTTC.

The chain's CDR3 is CASSRQGGEVSYEQYF. The CDR3 DNA reads TGTGCCAGCAGCCGACAGGGGGGGGAGGTATCCTACGAGCAGTACTTC. The chain employs TRBV7-2 and TRBJ2-7; 9 bases fit TRBD1. V lost 5 bases, J lost 1 base, and 9 bases stayed unmatched. The CDR3 runs to 16 residues. CDR1 and CDR2 from the germline V gene are SGHTA and FQGNSA.

This clonotype was found a few times. The chain uses TRBV20-1 and TRBJ2-4, with D perhaps being TRBD1 or TRBD2 (6 bases each). The CDR3 is 13 residues long. Germline V lookup: CDR1 DFQATT, CDR2 SNEGSKA (reference sequence). Trimming removed 2 bases from V and 7 bases from J, with 12 bases in between. DNA for the CDR3: TGCAGTGCTAGACAAGGGGGACTGAACATTCAGTACTTC. Amino acid sequence: CSARQGGLNIQYF.

This chain uses TRBV9 with TRBJ1-2; a weak D match, TRBD1 (6 bases). The germline V and J ends were trimmed by 4 bases and 4 bases, with 20 bases remaining between them. Looked up from germline, CDR1 is SGDLS and CDR2 is YYNGEE. The CDR3 is 16 residues long. The CDR3 protein is CASSPRTANPLYGYTF. The DNA for the CDR3 is TGTGCCAGCAGCCCTCGGACAGCAAATCCCCTCTATGGCTACACCTTC.

The chain has TRBV7-9 and TRBJ1-2; 7 bases are a match to TRBD1. Trimming at V came to 1 base and at J to 9 bases, leaving 8 bases not matched to a gene. The CDR3 is 14 amino acids. From germline, CDR1 is SEHNR and CDR2 FQNEAQ (reference sequence). CDR3 sequence reads: CASSLEQGRMRYTF. The DNA for the CDR3 is TGTGCCAGCAGCTTAGAACAGGGGCGTATGCGCTACACCTTC. The whole variable domain, filled in from reference TRBV7-9 and TRBJ1-2, reads DTGVSQNPRHKITKRGQNVTFRCDPISEHNRLYWYRQTLGQGPEFLTYFQNEAQLEKSRLLSDRFSAERPKGSFSTLEIQRTEQGDSAMYLCASSLEQGRMRYTFGSGTRLTVV.

V is TRBV7-9 and J is TRBJ2-2, with D perhaps being TRBD1 or TRBD2 (5 bases each). The CDR3 is made up of 17 amino acids. V dropped 4 bases and J dropped 1 base, with 16 bases sitting between them. The germline gives CDR1 SEHNR, CDR2 FQNEAQ (reference sequence). The CDR3 DNA sequence: TGTGCCAGCAGCTCGTCCTGGGACGGGGTGAACACCGGGGAGCTGTTTTTT. This codes for CASSSSWDGVNTGELFF.

V usage is TRBV7-2 and J usage is TRBJ1-1, with D maybe TRBD1 (6 bases). CDR1 is SGHTA and CDR2 is FQGNSA in the germline V gene. The CDR3 spans 14 residues. V was clipped by 5 bases and J by 4 bases, with 14 bases between them. The CDR3 coding sequence is TGTGCCAGCAGCCGAACAGGGTATAGCACTGAAGCTTTCTTT. It yields the protein CASSRTGYSTEAFF.

The chain has TRBV7-8 and TRBJ2-5; TRBD2 agrees at 9 bases. The CDR3 spans 16 residues. Germline V gives CDR1 SGHVS, CDR2 FQNEAQ. V lost 3 bases to trimming and J lost 3 bases; unmatched junction nucleotides: 8. The CDR3 region has the DNA TGTGCCAGCAGCTTGCCTGGGGCTAGCGGGGAAGAGACCCAGTACTTC. Amino acid sequence: CASSLPGASGEETQYF.

The DNA of the CDR3 is TGTGCCAGCAGTTACCCGCCTAATGAGCAGTTCTTC. Amino acid sequence: CASSYPPNEQFF. V usage is TRBV6-2 or TRBV6-3 and J usage is TRBJ2-1; D is unclear. CDR1 MNHEY and CDR2 SVGEGT come from the germline V gene. Trimming removed 2 bases at V and 7 bases at J, with 6 bases between. The CDR3 spans 12 residues.

This clonotype appeared a few times. The chain joins TRBV7-9 to TRBJ2-1, with D unresolved. This CDR3 region has 15 residues. Germline V lookup: CDR1 SEHNR, CDR2 FQNEAQ (reference sequence). Trimming pared 5 bases from V and 0 bases from J, leaving 11 bases between. DNA for the CDR3: TGTGCCAGCAGCCCAAACGGAAGCTCCTACAATGAGCAGTTCTTC. As protein: CASSPNGSSYNEQFF.

This chain links TRBV7-9 with TRBJ2-5; D unclear. The last part of the DNA fits TRBJ2-1 better; the J call may be wrong. This CDR3 is built from 11 residues. CDR1 and CDR2 from the germline V gene are SEHNR and FQNEAQ (reference sequence). CDR3 DNA sequence: TGTGCCAGCAGCCTCATATATGAGCAGTTCTTC. Protein sequence: CASSLIYEQFF.

In its sample, this clonotype was seen a few times. The chain recombines TRBV19 with TRBJ1-1; no clear D. V dropped 8 bases and J dropped 0 bases, with 7 bases sitting between them. Germline assignment: CDR1 LNHDA and CDR2 SQIVND (reference sequence). This CDR3 has 12 amino acids. This CDR3 reads CASVDLNTEAFF. The CDR3 DNA follows: TGTGCCAGTGTGGACCTGAACACTGAAGCTTTCTTT.